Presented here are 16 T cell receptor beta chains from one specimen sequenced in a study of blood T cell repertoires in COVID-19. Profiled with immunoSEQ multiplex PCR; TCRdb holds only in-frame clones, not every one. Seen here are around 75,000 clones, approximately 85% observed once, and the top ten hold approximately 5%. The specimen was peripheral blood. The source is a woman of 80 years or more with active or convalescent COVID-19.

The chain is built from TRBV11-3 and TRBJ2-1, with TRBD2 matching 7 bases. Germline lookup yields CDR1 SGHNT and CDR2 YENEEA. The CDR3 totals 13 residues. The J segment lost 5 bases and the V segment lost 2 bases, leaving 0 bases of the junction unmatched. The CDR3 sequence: CASSLLADNEQFF. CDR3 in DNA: TGTGCCAGCAGCTTACTAGCGGACAATGAGCAGTTCTTC.

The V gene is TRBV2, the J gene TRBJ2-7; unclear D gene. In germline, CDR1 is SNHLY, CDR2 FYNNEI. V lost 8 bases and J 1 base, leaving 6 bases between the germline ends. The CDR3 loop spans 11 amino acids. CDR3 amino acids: CASDISYEQYF. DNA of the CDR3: TGTGCCAGCGACATATCCTACGAGCAGTACTTC.

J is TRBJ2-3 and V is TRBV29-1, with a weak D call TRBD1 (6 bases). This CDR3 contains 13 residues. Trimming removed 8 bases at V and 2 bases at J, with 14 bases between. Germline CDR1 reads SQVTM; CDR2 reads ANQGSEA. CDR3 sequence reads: CSPIRDTTDTQYF. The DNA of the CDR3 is TGCAGCCCGATTAGGGACACCACAGATACGCAGTATTTT.

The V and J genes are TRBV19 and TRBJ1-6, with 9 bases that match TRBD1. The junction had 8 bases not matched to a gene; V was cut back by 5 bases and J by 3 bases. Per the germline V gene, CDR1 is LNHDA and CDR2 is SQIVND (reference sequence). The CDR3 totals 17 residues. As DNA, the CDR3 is TGTGCCAGTAGTCCCCTGCCGGGACAGGGCTATAATTCACCCCTCCACTTT. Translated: CASSPLPGQGYNSPLHF.

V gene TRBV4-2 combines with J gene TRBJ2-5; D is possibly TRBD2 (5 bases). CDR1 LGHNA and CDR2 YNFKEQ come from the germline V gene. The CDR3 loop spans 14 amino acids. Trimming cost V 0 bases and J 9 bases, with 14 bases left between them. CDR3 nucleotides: TGTGCCAGCAGCCAAGATTCCGGGGAGAGGGCCCAGTACTTC. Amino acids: CASSQDSGERAQYF.

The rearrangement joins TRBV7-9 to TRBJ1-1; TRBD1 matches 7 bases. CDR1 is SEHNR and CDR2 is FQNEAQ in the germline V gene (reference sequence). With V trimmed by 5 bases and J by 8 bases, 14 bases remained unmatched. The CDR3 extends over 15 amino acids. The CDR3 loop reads CASSARDRPNMEAFF. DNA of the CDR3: TGTGCCAGCAGCGCCAGGGACAGACCGAACATGGAAGCTTTCTTT.

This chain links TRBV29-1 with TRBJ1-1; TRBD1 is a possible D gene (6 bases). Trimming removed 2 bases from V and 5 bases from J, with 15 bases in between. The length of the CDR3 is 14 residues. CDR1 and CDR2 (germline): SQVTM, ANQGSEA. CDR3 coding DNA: TGCAGCGTTGAACGGGTAGGGGGTAGGACTGAAGCTTTCTTT. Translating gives CSVERVGGRTEAFF.

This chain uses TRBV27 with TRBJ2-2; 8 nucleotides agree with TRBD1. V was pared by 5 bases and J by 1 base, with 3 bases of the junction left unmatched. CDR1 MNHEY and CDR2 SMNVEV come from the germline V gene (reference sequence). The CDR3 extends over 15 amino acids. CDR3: CASSPDRGNTGELFF. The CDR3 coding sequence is TGTGCCAGCAGTCCCGACAGGGGGAACACCGGGGAGCTGTTTTTT.

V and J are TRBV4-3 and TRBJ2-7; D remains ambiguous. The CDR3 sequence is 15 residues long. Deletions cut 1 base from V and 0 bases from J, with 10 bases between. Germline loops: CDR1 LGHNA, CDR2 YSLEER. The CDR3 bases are TGCGCCAGCAGCCAAGCCGAATCCGGCTCCTACGAGCAGTACTTC. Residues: CASSQAESGSYEQYF.

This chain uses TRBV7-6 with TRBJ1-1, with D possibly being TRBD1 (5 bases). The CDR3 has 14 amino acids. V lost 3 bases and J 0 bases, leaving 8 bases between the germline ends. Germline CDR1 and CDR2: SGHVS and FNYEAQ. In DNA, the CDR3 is TGTGCCAGCAGCTTCGCAGGGATGAACACTGAAGCTTTCTTT. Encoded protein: CASSFAGMNTEAFF.

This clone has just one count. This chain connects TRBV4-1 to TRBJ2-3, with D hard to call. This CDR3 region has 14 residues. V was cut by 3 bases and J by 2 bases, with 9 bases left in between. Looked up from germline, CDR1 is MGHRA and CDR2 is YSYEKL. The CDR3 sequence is CASSQSTLTDTQYF. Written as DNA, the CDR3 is TGCGCCAGCAGCCAGTCGACTCTCACAGATACGCAGTATTTT.

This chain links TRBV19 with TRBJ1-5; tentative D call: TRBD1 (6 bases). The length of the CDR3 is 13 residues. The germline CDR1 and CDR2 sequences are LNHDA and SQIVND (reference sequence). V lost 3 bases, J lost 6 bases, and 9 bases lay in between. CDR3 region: CASSIRGGQPQHF. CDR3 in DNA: TGTGCCAGTAGTATCAGGGGCGGTCAGCCCCAGCATTTT. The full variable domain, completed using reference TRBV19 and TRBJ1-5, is DGGITQSPKYLFRKEGQNVTLSCEQNLNHDAMYWYRQDPGQGLRLIYYSQIVNDFQKGDIAEGYSVSREKKESFPLTVTSAQKNPTAFYLCASSIRGGQPQHFGDGTRLSIL.

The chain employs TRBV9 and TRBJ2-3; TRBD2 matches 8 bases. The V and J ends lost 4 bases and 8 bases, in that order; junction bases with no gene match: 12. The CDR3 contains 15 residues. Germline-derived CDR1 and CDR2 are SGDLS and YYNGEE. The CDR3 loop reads CASSPGLAALVTQYF. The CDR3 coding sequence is TGTGCCAGCAGCCCAGGACTAGCTGCACTGGTTACGCAGTATTTT.

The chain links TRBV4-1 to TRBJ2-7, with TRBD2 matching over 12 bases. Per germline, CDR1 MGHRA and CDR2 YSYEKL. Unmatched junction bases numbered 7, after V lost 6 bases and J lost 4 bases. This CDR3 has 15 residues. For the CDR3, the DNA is TGCGCCAGCAGTCGCCTAGCGGGGGGGGCTTACGAGCAGTACTTC. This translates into CASSRLAGGAYEQYF.

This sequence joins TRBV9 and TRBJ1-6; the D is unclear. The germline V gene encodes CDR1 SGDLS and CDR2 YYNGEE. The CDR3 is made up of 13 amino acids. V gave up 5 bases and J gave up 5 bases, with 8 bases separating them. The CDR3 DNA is TGTGCCAGCAGTCGGGGAAATAATTCACCCCTCCACTTT. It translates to CASSRGNNSPLHF.

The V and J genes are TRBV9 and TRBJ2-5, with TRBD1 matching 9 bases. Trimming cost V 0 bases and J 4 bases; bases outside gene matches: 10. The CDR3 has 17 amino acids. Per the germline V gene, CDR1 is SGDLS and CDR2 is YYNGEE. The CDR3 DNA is TGTGCCAGCAGCGTAGGAACAGGGGGCCCCTCCCGAGAGACCCAGTACTTC. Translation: CASSVGTGGPSRETQYF.